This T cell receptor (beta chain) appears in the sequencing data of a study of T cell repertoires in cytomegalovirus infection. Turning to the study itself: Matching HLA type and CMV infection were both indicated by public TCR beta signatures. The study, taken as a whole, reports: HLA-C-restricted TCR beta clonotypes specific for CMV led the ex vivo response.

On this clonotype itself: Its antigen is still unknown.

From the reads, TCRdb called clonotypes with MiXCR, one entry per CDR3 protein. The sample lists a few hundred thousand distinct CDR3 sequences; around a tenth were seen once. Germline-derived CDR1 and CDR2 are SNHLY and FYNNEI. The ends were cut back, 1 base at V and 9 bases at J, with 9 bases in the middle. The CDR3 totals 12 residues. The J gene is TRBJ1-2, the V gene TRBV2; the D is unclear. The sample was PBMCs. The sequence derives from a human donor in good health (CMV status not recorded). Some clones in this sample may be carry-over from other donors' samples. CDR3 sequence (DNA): TGTGCCAGCAGTGAAGAGGGTGGTAGCTACACCTTC. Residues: CASSEEGGSYTF.